This T cell receptor beta chain originates from a study of glioma-infiltrating T cells after dendritic cell vaccination. Generated by immunoSEQ multiplex PCR, the TCRdb table keeps only in-frame clones and is missing some. This sample has roughly 100,000 clones, with roughly 81% found just once. This clone was seen a few times. Trimming at V came to 0 bases and at J to 2 bases, leaving 4 bases not matched to a gene. Germline-derived CDR1 and CDR2 are KGHSH and LQKENI. The length of the CDR3 is 17 residues. The source material was blood, sampled before dendritic cell vaccination. The V and J genes are TRBV18 and TRBJ2-1; 10 nucleotides align to TRBD2. The TCR sequence derives from a human donor with glioblastoma. Written as DNA, the CDR3 is TGTGCCAGCTCACCACCCGTAGCGGGGGGTACCTACAATGAGCAGTTCTTC. Residues: CASSPPVAGGTYNEQFF.